The rows below give T cell receptor beta chains drawn from one sample of a study of blood T cell repertoires in COVID-19. This table comes from immunoSEQ multiplex PCR, and its TCRdb copy is limited to in-frame clones, with some not included. The sample records some 41,000 clones, about 86% being singletons. Sequencing was carried out using peripheral blood. These receptors all come from a woman aged 80 or older with active or convalescent COVID-19. Each CDR3 is given with its conserved first and last residue. The D gene is left open where the match is weak. Part of the rows lack a size; the others show once, few, many or a class for expanded clones.

abundance	v_gene	d_gene	j_gene	CDR3aa	CDR3nt
.	TRBV28	.	TRBJ1-5	CASSLENQPQHF	TGTGCCAGCAGCTTAGAGAATCAGCCCCAGCATTTT
.	TRBV27	.	TRBJ2-5	CASSPDFSQETQYF	TGTGCCAGCAGCCCGGACTTCTCACAAGAGACCCAGTACTTC
.	TRBV6-5	TRBD2	TRBJ2-7	CASSYSGGGPYEQYF	TGTGCCAGCAGTTACTCTGGCGGGGGGCCCTACGAGCAGTACTTC
.	TRBV5-1	TRBD1	TRBJ2-1	CASSPGQGYNEQFF	TGCGCCAGCAGCCCGGGACAGGGGTACAATGAGCAGTTCTTC
.	TRBV2	.	TRBJ2-2	CASSGTANTGELFF	TGTGCCAGCAGCGGGACTGCAAACACCGGGGAGCTGTTTTTT
many	TRBV28	TRBD2	TRBJ2-1	CASSPPRTSANNEQFF	TGTGCCAGCAGCCCCCCACGGACTAGCGCAAACAATGAGCAGTTCTTC
.	TRBV20-1	TRBD1	TRBJ2-3	CSASWAGGTSTDTQYF	TGCAGTGCTAGTTGGGCAGGGGGTACATCCACAGATACGCAGTATTTT
.	TRBV18	.	TRBJ2-2	CASSPPGLAGKQAGELFF	TGTGCCAGCTCACCACCCGGTTTGGCGGGAAAACAGGCCGGGGAGCTGTTTTTT
.	TRBV30	TRBD2	TRBJ2-1	CAWSVLRTSGINGGEQFF	TGTGCCTGGAGTGTACTCCGGACTAGCGGGATCAACGGCGGTGAGCAGTTCTTC
.	TRBV11-2	.	TRBJ1-6	CASSLGGPARSPLHF	TGTGCCAGCAGCTTAGGAGGGCCGGCACGTTCACCCCTCCACTTT
.	TRBV7-8	TRBD1	TRBJ1-5	CASSSRQGVSNQPQHF	TGTGCCAGCAGCTCTAGACAGGGGGTAAGCAATCAGCCCCAGCATTTT
few	TRBV10-3	TRBD2	TRBJ2-1	CAASERGGPSPENEQFF	TGTGCCGCTTCCGAGCGGGGAGGGCCCTCCCCCGAGAATGAGCAGTTCTTC
.	TRBV4-2	.	TRBJ2-2	CASSQGHGPGELFF	TGTGCCAGCAGCCAAGGGCATGGGCCCGGGGAGCTGTTTTTT
.	TRBV7-9	TRBD1	TRBJ1-1	CASSTSWDRNTEAFF	TGTGCCAGCAGCACCTCGTGGGACAGGAACACTGAAGCTTTCTTT
.	TRBV30	TRBD2	TRBJ2-3	CACQAGGDFGLGLWDTQYF	TGTGCCTGCCAGGCGGGGGGGGATTTTGGATTGGGGTTGTGGGATACGCAGTATTTT
.	TRBV7-9	TRBD1	TRBJ2-7	CASSLGTGNINEQYF	TGTGCCAGCAGCTTAGGGACAGGGAATATCAACGAGCAGTACTTC
.	TRBV5-1	.	TRBJ1-1	CASSLGYGHQGDTEAFF	TGCGCCAGCAGCTTGGGATACGGACATCAAGGGGACACTGAAGCTTTCTTT
.	TRBV6-5	.	TRBJ1-4	CASSYSGGYEKLFF	TGTGCCAGCAGTTACTCGGGGGGGTATGAAAAACTGTTTTTT
.	TRBV18	.	TRBJ1-1	CASSPDSGDTEAFF	TGTGCCAGCTCACCGGACAGCGGGGACACTGAAGCTTTCTTT
.	TRBV5-5	.	TRBJ1-3	CASSQDPPGYGNTIYF	TGTGCCAGCAGCCAAGACCCCCCAGGGTATGGAAACACCATATATTTT
once	TRBV27	TRBD2	TRBJ2-2	CASSPILAGAAGELFF	TGTGCCAGCAGTCCGATCTTAGCGGGAGCCGCCGGGGAGCTGTTTTTT
.	TRBV6-5	.	TRBJ2-2	CASRARDTGELFF	TGTGCCAGCAGGGCCAGGGACACCGGGGAGCTGTTTTTT
.	TRBV6-2/TRBV6-3	TRBD1	TRBJ1-1	CASSYKQGALDTEAFF	TGTGCCAGCAGTTACAAACAGGGGGCTCTGGACACTGAAGCTTTCTTT
.	TRBV7-9	TRBD1	TRBJ1-4	CASSLGSGTGNEKLFF	TGTGCCAGCAGCTTGGGGTCTGGGACAGGGAATGAAAAACTGTTTTTT
.	TRBV3-1/TRBV3-2	.	TRBJ1-2	CASSERVTGKSGYTF	TGTGCCAGCAGTGAGAGGGTAACAGGGAAGAGCGGCTACACCTTC
.	TRBV6-5	TRBD2	TRBJ2-2	CASSYFSGSPTEELFF	TGTGCCAGCAGTTACTTTAGCGGGAGCCCCACCGAGGAGCTGTTTTTT
.	TRBV4-3	TRBD1	TRBJ2-5	CASSARDSRPTQNQETQYF	TGCGCCAGCAGCGCCCGGGACAGCCGGCCGACACAGAACCAAGAGACCCAGTACTTC
.	TRBV2	.	TRBJ2-5	CASRDLQETQYF	TGTGCCAGCAGGGACTTACAAGAGACCCAGTACTTC
.	TRBV5-4	TRBD1	TRBJ1-1	CASSLDRARAFF	TGTGCCAGCAGCTTAGACAGGGCGAGGGCTTTCTTT
.	TRBV18	TRBD1	TRBJ1-6	CASSPGTGSSPLHF	TGTGCCAGCTCACCCGGGACAGGGAGTTCACCCCTCCACTTT
.	TRBV11-3	.	TRBJ2-7	CASSLDLGHEQYF	TGTGCCAGCAGCTTAGATTTGGGGCACGAGCAGTACTTC
.	TRBV7-9	TRBD1	TRBJ2-7	CASSLVRGRNPRYEQYF	TGTGCCAGCAGCTTAGTGAGGGGGCGAAATCCCAGGTACGAGCAGTACTTC
.	TRBV3-1/TRBV3-2	.	TRBJ2-7	CASSRGTLVYEQYF	TGTGCCAGCAGCCGGGGGACACTAGTCTACGAGCAGTACTTC
.	TRBV28	TRBD1	TRBJ2-7	CASSQTLTGTGGYEQYF	TGTGCCAGCAGTCAAACTCTAACCGGGACAGGGGGATACGAGCAGTACTTC
.	TRBV6-6	TRBD2	TRBJ2-7	CASSPLGLAGESYEQYF	TGTGCCAGCAGTCCCCTTGGACTAGCGGGAGAGTCCTACGAGCAGTACTTC
.	TRBV6-5	TRBD1	TRBJ1-1	CASSRQGSTEAFF	TGTGCCAGCAGCAGACAGGGGAGCACTGAAGCTTTCTTT
.	TRBV7-2	TRBD2	TRBJ2-7	CASTGLAGVGEQYF	TGTGCCAGCACTGGACTAGCGGGAGTAGGCGAGCAGTACTTC
.	TRBV4-1	TRBD1	TRBJ1-5	CASSQGPQGYQPQHF	TGCGCCAGCAGCCAAGGACCACAGGGGTATCAGCCCCAGCATTTT
.	TRBV5-1	TRBD1	TRBJ2-7	CASSMGQSFYEQYF	TGCGCCAGCAGCATGGGACAGTCCTTCTACGAGCAGTACTTC
.	TRBV28	.	TRBJ2-6	CASSLSTPTAPNVLTF	TGTGCCAGCAGTCTATCGACTCCGACAGCCCCCAACGTCCTGACTTTC
.	TRBV27	TRBD2	TRBJ2-7	CASTRLAGGHEQYF	TGTGCCAGCACCCGACTAGCGGGAGGCCACGAGCAGTACTTC
.	TRBV28	TRBD1	TRBJ1-1	CASSPGGTMNTEAFF	TGTGCCAGCAGTCCAGGGGGCACCATGAACACTGAAGCTTTCTTT
.	TRBV5-1	TRBD2	TRBJ2-7	CASSPTRGAGDEQYF	TGCGCCAGCAGCCCCACGAGAGGAGCGGGAGACGAGCAGTACTTC
few	TRBV28	.	TRBJ2-1	CASSLGTPYNEQFF	TGTGCCAGCAGTTTAGGGACACCCTACAATGAGCAGTTCTTC
.	TRBV28	.	TRBJ1-2	CASSVSPGLDYGYTF	TGTGCCAGCAGCGTTAGTCCGGGATTAGACTATGGCTACACCTTC
.	TRBV7-2	.	TRBJ1-3	CASSFRSGKSSGNTIYF	TGTGCCAGCAGCTTTCGATCCGGGAAGAGCTCTGGAAACACCATATATTTT
.	TRBV19	TRBD2	TRBJ2-3	CASRPPGLAHTDTQYF	TGTGCCAGCAGACCCCCGGGACTAGCACACACAGATACGCAGTATTTT
once	TRBV7-2	.	TRBJ1-5	CASSSGLNRGNQPQHF	TGTGCCAGCAGCTCAGGACTGAACAGGGGCAATCAGCCCCAGCATTTT
medium-sized	TRBV4-1	TRBD2	TRBJ2-2	CASSLPTSGNANTGELFF	TGCGCCAGCAGCCTACCGACTAGCGGGAACGCGAACACCGGGGAGCTGTTTTTT